A single sample is the source of the 24 T cell receptor beta chains below, sequenced in a study of cytomegalovirus exposure and HLA in healthy donors. The primer mix had 60 Vbeta and 13 Jbeta primers. Profiling relied on immunoSEQ multiplex PCR, and the TCRdb table lists in-frame clones only, not all of them. The sample includes approximately 110,000 clones, 82% of them seen just once. The source material was PBMCs. These receptors were taken from a woman aged 18 to 35 in good health and CMV-seronegative.

This clone has only one observation. The CDR3, as DNA: TGTGCCAGCAGCCCCCATGGGGGGGCAGGCACCGGGGAGCTGTTTTTT. Amino acids: CASSPHGGAGTGELFF. This rearrangement joins TRBV7-2 to TRBJ2-2; tentatively, D is TRBD2 (7 bases). The CDR3 is 16 residues long. Germline V gives CDR1 SGHTA, CDR2 FQGNSA. V was pared by 5 bases and J by 4 bases, with 17 bases between.

This clone turned up a few times. The chain employs TRBV6-1 and TRBJ2-1; 8 bases align to TRBD2. This CDR3 is 16 amino acids long. After removal of 4 bases from V and 2 bases from J, the junction contained 7 bases not matched to a gene. Germline CDR1 is MNHNS and CDR2 is SASEGT. CDR3 residues: CASSGGAGVTYNEQFF. The CDR3 DNA reads TGTGCCAGCAGTGGGGGAGCGGGAGTCACCTACAATGAGCAGTTCTTC.

This CDR3 reads CASSQGVQGGETQYF. CDR3 DNA: TGTGCCAGCAGCCAAGGGGTCCAGGGGGGAGAGACCCAGTACTTC. This sequence joins TRBV25-1 and TRBJ2-5; D may be TRBD1 (7 bases). Germline values: CDR1 MGHDK, CDR2 SYGVNS. CDR3 length: 15 residues. Trimming pared 6 bases from V and 4 bases from J, leaving 18 bases between.

This clone was recorded a few times. This chain joins TRBV6-1 and TRBJ2-7; D ambiguous. CDR3 length equals 15 residues. V was pared by 2 bases and J by 0 bases, with 11 bases between. In germline, CDR1 is MNHNS, CDR2 SASEGT. CDR3 sequence (DNA): TGTGCCAGCAGTGAATGGCGGCTCCACTCCTACGAGCAGTACTTC. Protein: CASSEWRLHSYEQYF.

The chain links TRBV5-1 to TRBJ2-7; TRBD1 matches 8 bases. Germline-derived CDR1 and CDR2 are SGHRS and YFSETQ. CDR3 length equals 15 residues. V shed 0 bases and J 6 bases; nucleotides not matched to a gene: 8. DNA for the CDR3: TGCGCCAGCAGCTTGGGTCAGGGGGCCGTCTTCGAGCAGTACGTC. This sequence encodes CASSLGQGAVFEQYV.

The chain has TRBV4-1 and TRBJ2-7; 8 bases line up with TRBD1. The CDR3 runs to 13 residues. V was pared by 4 bases and J by 3 bases, with 2 bases of the junction left unmatched. The germline V gene has CDR1 MGHRA and CDR2 YSYEKL. The CDR3 loop is CASSLGQGYEQYV. The CDR3 coding sequence is TGCGCCAGCAGCCTCGGACAGGGCTACGAGCAGTACGTC.

The V call is TRBV6-1, the J call TRBJ2-1, with TRBD2 matching over 7 bases. CDR1 and CDR2 from the germline V gene are MNHNS and SASEGT. The CDR3 length is 15 residues. Losses at the gene ends were 1 base for V and 7 bases for J; bases not matched to a gene: 7. In DNA, the CDR3 is TGTGCCAGCAGTGAAGGGGCGGGAGCGGAAAATGAGCAGTTCTTC. Encoded protein: CASSEGAGAENEQFF.

Notes on this clone: One end of the junction is discordant with germline, which a read error may explain. This rearrangement joins TRBV11-3 to TRBJ2-5; 11 nucleotides agree with TRBD2. The germline V gene encodes CDR1 SGHNT and CDR2 YENEEA. CDR3 length equals 14 residues. The CDR3 coding sequence is TGTGCCAGCAGTTTAGCGGGAGGGGGAGAGACCCAGTACTTC. It codes for CASSLAGGGETQYF.

V gene TRBV14 combines with J gene TRBJ1-2; TRBD1 agrees at 9 bases. This CDR3 spans 12 amino acids. In germline, CDR1 is SGHDN, CDR2 FVKESK. Unmatched junction bases numbered 4, after V lost 6 bases and J lost 8 bases. DNA of the CDR3: TGTGCCAGCAGTACAGGGGGCGAGGGCTACACCTTC. Residues: CASSTGGEGYTF.

The CDR3 spells CASSSSLAGGPTYEQYV. The CDR3 coding sequence is TGTGCCAGCAGCTCCTCCCTAGCGGGGGGGCCGACCTACGAGCAGTACGTC. This sequence joins TRBV7-9 and TRBJ2-7; 12 nucleotides match TRBD2. The CDR3 contains 17 residues. The V segment lost 4 bases and the J segment 2 bases; nucleotides outside the gene matches: 9. Per the germline V gene, CDR1 is SEHNR and CDR2 is FQNEAQ (reference sequence).

This chain joins TRBV11-2 and TRBJ2-4; D unclear. The V and J ends lost 3 bases and 0 bases respectively, with 6 bases between them. CDR1 and CDR2 (germline): SGHAT, FQNNGV. The CDR3 extends over 14 amino acids. CDR3 sequence (DNA): TGTGCCAGCAGCTTTACAGTAGCCAAAAACATTCAGTACTTC. It translates to CASSFTVAKNIQYF.

The rearrangement uses TRBV4-2 and TRBJ2-5; TRBD2 agrees at 10 bases. The J call is in doubt because the DNA end fits TRBJ2-7 better. The germline V gene encodes CDR1 LGHNA and CDR2 YNFKEQ. There are 17 residues in the CDR3. This CDR3 reads CASSQSGTSDPSYEQYF. In nucleotides, the CDR3 is TGTGCCAGCAGCCAGTCCGGGACTAGCGATCCCTCCTACGAGCAGTACTTC.

The CDR3 protein is CASTGGTSGSYEQYF. The CDR3 DNA reads TGTGCCAGCACTGGGGGGACTAGCGGTTCCTACGAGCAGTACTTC. V is TRBV25-1 and J is TRBJ2-7; 11 bases are shared with TRBD2. The trim removed 7 bases at V and 1 base at J, leaving 6 bases unmatched. Germline V gives CDR1 MGHDK, CDR2 SYGVNS. The CDR3 loop spans 15 amino acids.

The J gene is TRBJ2-3, the V gene TRBV5-1, with a tentative D call TRBD1 (5 bases). Trimming stripped 1 base from V and 0 bases from J, with 12 bases between. This CDR3 region has 16 residues. Germline CDR1 SGHRS, CDR2 YFSETQ. DNA for the CDR3: TGCGCCAGCAGCTTGACAGGTATGGGGAGCACAGATACGCAGTATTTT. Protein: CASSLTGMGSTDTQYF.

In this sample, this clone turned up a few times. The rearrangement joins TRBV9 to TRBJ2-1; TRBD1 agrees at 10 bases. Germline loops: CDR1 SGDLS, CDR2 YYNGEE. Unmatched junction bases numbered 6, after V lost 3 bases and J lost 0 bases. This CDR3 is 17 amino acids long. CDR3 nucleotides: TGTGCCAGCAGCGGAGGACAGGGGGTCATCTCCTACAATGAGCAGTTCTTC. This gives the protein CASSGGQGVISYNEQFF.

The chain links TRBV27 to TRBJ1-5, with TRBD1 as a possible D gene (5 bases). Between the trimmed V and J ends, which lost 3 bases and 4 bases, there was a span of 13 bases. Germline V gene lookup returns CDR1 MNHEY and CDR2 SMNVEV (reference sequence). This CDR3 contains 15 residues. The CDR3 DNA follows: TGTGCCAGCAGTTTTGGGGTCCGGGGGAATCAGCCCCAGCATTTT. Its protein product is CASSFGVRGNQPQHF.

The chain links TRBV10-1 to TRBJ1-2; perhaps TRBD1 as D (6 bases). CDR3 length equals 17 residues. The germline V gene has CDR1 WNHNN and CDR2 SYGVQD (reference sequence). The V gene lost 2 bases and the J gene lost 1 base, with 17 bases spanning the gap. The DNA for the CDR3 is TGCGCCAGCAGTGAGACCCCCCCAACAGGGCTTAACTATGGCTACACCTTC. Its translation: CASSETPPTGLNYGYTF.

The V gene is TRBV30, the J gene TRBJ1-1; D unclear. The germline V and J ends were trimmed by 4 bases and 12 bases, with 24 bases remaining between them. This CDR3 is 14 amino acids long. The germline gives CDR1 GTSNPN, CDR2 SVGIG (reference sequence). The CDR3 loop is CAWMFSQFVPKTFF. The CDR3 nucleotides are TGTGCCTGGATGTTTTCACAGTTCGTACCGAAAACTTTCTTT.

The chain has TRBV7-8 and TRBJ1-1, with D maybe TRBD1 (6 bases). The germline gives CDR1 SGHVS, CDR2 FQNEAQ. The CDR3 runs to 13 residues. V was pared by 7 bases and J by 1 base, with 10 bases between. For the CDR3, the DNA is TGTGCCAGCATTGCAGGGGCGAACACTGAAGCTTTCTTT. Translation: CASIAGANTEAFF. Combining the CDR3 with reference TRBV7-8 and TRBJ1-1 gives the whole variable domain GAGVSQSPRYKVAKRGQDVALRCDPISGHVSLFWYQQALGQGPEFLTYFQNEAQLDKSGLPSDRFFAERPEGSVSTLKIQRTQQEDSAVYLCASIAGANTEAFFGQGTRLTVV.

The J gene is TRBJ2-2, the V gene TRBV6-4, with 9 bases lining up with TRBD2. The V gene end was trimmed by 8 bases and the J gene end by 6 bases; junction bases not matched to a gene: 7. The germline CDR1 and CDR2 sequences are MRHNA and SNTAGT. The CDR3 contains 14 residues. CDR3 sequence (DNA): TGTGCCAGCGCATTGGTAGCGGGAGCCGGGGAGCTGTTTTTT. Translating gives CASALVAGAGELFF.

The rearrangement joins TRBV19 to TRBJ1-6; tentatively, D is TRBD1 (6 bases). There are 13 residues in the CDR3. V lost 5 bases, J lost 10 bases, and 12 bases lay in between. The germline V gene has CDR1 LNHDA and CDR2 SQIVND (reference sequence). The CDR3 protein is CASSEQGSSPLHF. CDR3 DNA sequence: TGTGCCAGTAGTGAGCAGGGGTCCTCACCCCTCCACTTT.

This rearrangement joins TRBV2 to TRBJ1-1; 7 positions match TRBD1. There are 12 residues in the CDR3. With 6 bases clipped from V and 6 bases from J, the junction kept 4 bases outside the gene matches. Germline assignment: CDR1 SNHLY and CDR2 FYNNEI. Here the CDR3 reads CASRETGPEAFF. The CDR3 region has the DNA TGTGCCAGCAGGGAGACAGGGCCTGAAGCTTTCTTT.

The chain has TRBV28 and TRBJ1-4, with D tentatively TRBD1 (6 bases). The CDR3 has 15 residues. The V gene lost 3 bases and the J gene lost 4 bases, with 12 bases spanning the gap. Germline values: CDR1 MDHEN, CDR2 SYDVKM. CDR3 residues: CASSFGGGGNEKLFF. The CDR3 bases are TGTGCCAGCAGTTTCGGCGGGGGCGGTAATGAAAAACTGTTTTTT. Full variable domain (remainder filled in from reference TRBV28 and TRBJ1-4): DVKVTQSSRYLVKRTGEKVFLECVQDMDHENMFWYRQDPGLGLRLIYFSYDVKMKEKGDIPEGYSVSREKKERFSLILESASTNQTSMYLCASSFGGGGNEKLFFGSGTQLSVL.

CDR3 loop: CASSIYTNTEAFF. In nucleotides, the CDR3 is TGCGCCAGCAGCATTTACACGAACACTGAAGCTTTCTTT. V usage is TRBV5-1 and J usage is TRBJ1-1, with D unclear. Trimming removed 4 bases from V and 1 base from J, with 8 bases in between. The CDR3 has 13 residues. Germline V gene sequence: CDR1 SGHRS, CDR2 YFSETQ.